The T cell receptor beta chain described here comes from a study of control samples from healthy donors and cancer patients. Clones were sequenced by immunoSEQ multiplex PCR, and TCRdb holds only the in-frame ones, with some missing. The sample holds around 130,000 clones; 70% to 90% are singletons and the top ten take roughly 3.1%. Germline loops: CDR1 SGHRS, CDR2 YFSETQ. This CDR3 comprises 14 residues. Between the trimmed V and J ends, which lost 0 bases and 6 bases, there was a span of 13 bases. V gene TRBV5-1 combines with J gene TRBJ2-7; D might be TRBD2 (7 bases). The source is a man aged 45 to 65 in good health. The sequencing input was blood. CDR3 in DNA: TGCGCCAGCAGCTTGGCACGGGGGGCTCTCGAGCAGTACTTC. Residues: CASSLARGALEQYF.